Listed here is a single T cell receptor beta chain. The antigen is undetermined. Produced via immunoSEQ multiplex PCR; TCRdb's table is partial and in-frame only. The sample holds approximately 3,000 clones, roughly 23% seen once. The data belong to a study of T cells in localized non-small cell lung cancer. Findings and caveats of the study: Median detection of top 100 tumor clones in adjacent lung was 57 clones. Tumor showed lower T cell clonality than uninvolved adjacent lung, where it was highest. Longer overall survival was associated with a higher density of T cells in the blood.

The CDR3 has 13 residues. V lost 9 bases, J lost 4 bases, and 12 bases lay in between. This sequence joins TRBV23-1 and TRBJ1-4; D is ambiguous. TRBV23-1 is labeled an ORF, and its function is uncertain. This clonotype was sampled from a male donor at least 60 years old with stage III lung adenocarcinoma. The source was lung tumor tissue, collected before any cancer treatment. In nucleotides, the CDR3 is TGCGCCAGGACCGGTAACCGTAATGAAAAACTGTTTTTT. It encodes CARTGNRNEKLFF.